The 11 T cell receptor beta chains in this list originate from one sample, sequenced in a study of CD8 T cells in Susac syndrome. An input of roughly 0.5 to 1 ug of RNA was subjected to reverse transcription using random hexamers. TCRdb itself ran the immunoSEQ multiplex PCR reads through MiXCR, one entry per CDR3 protein. The sample lists about 200,000 distinct CDR3 sequences, about 91% occurring once. The sequencing input was CD4+ T cells from PBMCs. These receptors were taken from a human donor with Susac syndrome.

V gene TRBV5-1 combines with J gene TRBJ1-1; 10 bases fit TRBD1. Germline CDR1 is SGHRS and CDR2 is YFSETQ. This CDR3 contains 14 residues. The V segment lost 0 bases and the J segment 11 bases; nucleotides outside the gene matches: 7. CDR3 coding DNA: TGCGCCAGCAGCTTGGCCGGGACAGGGGTGACGGCTTTCTTT. Amino acid sequence: CASSLAGTGVTAFF.

This chain links TRBV12-3 or TRBV12-4 with TRBJ2-2; D is perhaps TRBD1 (6 bases). The CDR3 totals 13 residues. Deletions cut 10 bases from V and 1 base from J, with 10 bases between. Here the CDR3 reads CAMRQVNTGELFF. The CDR3 nucleotides read TGTGCCATGCGACAGGTGAACACCGGGGAGCTGTTTTTT.

Only one count was recorded for this clonotype. This chain links TRBV10-3 with TRBJ1-5; possible D gene TRBD1, 5 bases. This CDR3 spans 14 amino acids. Germline V gives CDR1 ENHRY, CDR2 SYGVKD. V shed 2 bases and J shed 7 bases, with 12 bases lying between them. CDR3 sequence (DNA): TGTGCCATCAGTGAGGGGGGAAGGGGACAGCCCCAGCATTTT. Translating it yields CAISEGGRGQPQHF.

The rearrangement uses TRBV5-1 and TRBJ2-7; D call uncertain. V lost 6 bases, J lost 0 bases, and 10 bases lay in between. The CDR3 spans 13 residues. From germline, CDR1 is SGHRS and CDR2 YFSETQ. CDR3 DNA: TGCGCCAGCAAGCCGGCTGCCTCCTACGAGCAGTACTTC. It is translated as CASKPAASYEQYF.

V gene TRBV28 combines with J gene TRBJ2-3, with TRBD1 matching 7 bases. Unmatched junction bases numbered 14, after V lost 6 bases and J lost 5 bases. Germline lookup yields CDR1 MDHEN and CDR2 SYDVKM. The CDR3 extends over 16 amino acids. In DNA, the CDR3 is TGTGCCAGCAGCGAGATTACAGGGGTTTTAGGAGATACGCAGTATTTT. Its protein product is CASSEITGVLGDTQYF.

The V call is TRBV10-2, the J call TRBJ1-2, with 10 bases matching TRBD1. Per germline, CDR1 WSHSY and CDR2 SAAADI. The junction had 13 bases not matched to a gene; V was cut back by 6 bases and J by 6 bases. The CDR3 totals 16 residues. This chain's CDR3 is CASRPGQGEGRDGYTF. CDR3 in DNA: TGCGCCAGCAGGCCCGGACAGGGGGAAGGTAGAGATGGCTACACCTTC.

The chain couples TRBV18 to TRBJ1-1; unclear D gene. V lost 1 base, J lost 2 bases, and 11 bases lay in between. This CDR3 is built from 15 residues. Germline values: CDR1 KGHSH, CDR2 LQKENI. CDR3 loop: CASSPQDTKNTEAFF. The DNA for the CDR3 is TGTGCCAGCTCACCACAAGACACCAAAAACACTGAAGCTTTCTTT.

The chain has TRBV12-3 or TRBV12-4 and TRBJ2-7, with D possibly called TRBD1 or TRBD2 (5 bases each). The V and J ends lost 6 bases and 3 bases respectively, with 15 bases between them. The CDR3 consists of 14 residues. The CDR3, as DNA: TGTGCCAGCAGACCTCCGGGGCAGGGCTACGAGCAGTACTTC. This sequence encodes CASRPPGQGYEQYF.

The chain recombines TRBV27 with TRBJ2-5; no reliable D call. CDR1 is MNHEY and CDR2 is SMNVEV in the germline V gene (reference sequence). Trimming removed 0 bases from V and 4 bases from J, with 3 bases in between. This CDR3 has 12 residues. The CDR3 region has the DNA TGTGCCAGCAGTTTATCGGGAGAGACCCAGTACTTC. This translates into CASSLSGETQYF.

The chain combines TRBV5-6 with TRBJ1-2; D not resolved. The CDR3 runs to 14 residues. CDR1 and CDR2 (germline): SGHDT, YYEEEE. The ends were cut back, 0 bases at V and 3 bases at J, with 9 bases in the middle. CDR3: CASSLDGSDYGYTF. CDR3 nucleotides: TGTGCCAGCAGCTTGGACGGGTCAGACTATGGCTACACCTTC.

The chain links TRBV18 to TRBJ1-3; 7 bases are a match to TRBD1. CDR3 length: 16 residues. The J segment lost 0 bases and the V segment lost 1 base, leaving 3 bases of the junction unmatched. The V gene's germline CDR1 is KGHSH and CDR2 LQKENI. As DNA, the CDR3 is TGTGCCAGCTCACCACGGGACAGCGTCTCTGGAAACACCATATATTTT. Encoded protein: CASSPRDSVSGNTIYF.